This T cell receptor beta chain was sequenced for a study of control samples from healthy donors and cancer patients. Sequencing used immunoSEQ multiplex PCR; TCRdb keeps in-frame clones, though not all of them. The sample gives roughly 100,000 clones, around 88% of which show up once; over 12% is in the top ten. CDR3 length: 13 residues. The germline V gene encodes CDR1 SGHRS and CDR2 YFSETQ. V was pared by 3 bases and J by 8 bases, with 14 bases between. The sequence was obtained from a man younger than 45 in good health. Sequenced: blood. The chain has TRBV5-1 and TRBJ1-2; D might be TRBD1 (6 bases). In nucleotides, the CDR3 is TGCGCCAGCAGCTCCCCAGCAGGGGAAGGCTACACCTTC. This encodes CASSSPAGEGYTF.